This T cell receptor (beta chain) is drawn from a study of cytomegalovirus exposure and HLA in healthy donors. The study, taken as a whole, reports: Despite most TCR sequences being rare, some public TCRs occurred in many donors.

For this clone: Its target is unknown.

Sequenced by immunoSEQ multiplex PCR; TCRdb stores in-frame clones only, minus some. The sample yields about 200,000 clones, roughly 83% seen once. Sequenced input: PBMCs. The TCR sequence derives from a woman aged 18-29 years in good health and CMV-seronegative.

CDR3 region: CASSDILRTGGVGEQYF. DNA of the CDR3: TGCGCCAGCAGCGACATCCTCAGGACAGGGGGCGTCGGCGAGCAGTACTTC. This sequence joins TRBV5-1 and TRBJ2-7, with TRBD1 matching 11 bases. With 4 bases clipped from V and 6 bases from J, the junction kept 15 bases outside the gene matches. The CDR3 is made up of 17 amino acids. The germline CDR1 and CDR2 sequences are SGHRS and YFSETQ. Supplemented by reference TRBV5-1 and TRBJ2-7, the full variable domain reads KAGVTQTPRYLIKTRGQQVTLSCSPISGHRSVSWYQQTPGQGLQFLFEYFSETQRNKGNFPGRFSGRQFSNSRSEMNVSTLELGDSALYLCASSDILRTGGVGEQYFGPGTRLTVT.